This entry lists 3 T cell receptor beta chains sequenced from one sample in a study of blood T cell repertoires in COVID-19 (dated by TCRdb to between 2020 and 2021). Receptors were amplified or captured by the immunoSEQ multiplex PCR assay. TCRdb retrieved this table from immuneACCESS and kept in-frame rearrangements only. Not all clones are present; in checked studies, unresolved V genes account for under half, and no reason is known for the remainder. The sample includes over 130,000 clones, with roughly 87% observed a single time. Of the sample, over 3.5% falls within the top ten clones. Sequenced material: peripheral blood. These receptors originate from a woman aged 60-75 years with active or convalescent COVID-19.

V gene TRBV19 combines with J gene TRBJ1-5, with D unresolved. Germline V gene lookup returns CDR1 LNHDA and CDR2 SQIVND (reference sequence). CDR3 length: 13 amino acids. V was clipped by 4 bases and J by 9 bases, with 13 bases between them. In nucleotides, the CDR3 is TGTGCCAGTAGTACGTCCAAATCAGGGCCCCAGCATTTT. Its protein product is CASSTSKSGPQHF.

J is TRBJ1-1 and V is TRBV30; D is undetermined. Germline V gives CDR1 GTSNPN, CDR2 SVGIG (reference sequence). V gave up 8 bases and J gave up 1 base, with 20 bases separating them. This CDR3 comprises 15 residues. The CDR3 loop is CAGVNQQTWNTEAFF. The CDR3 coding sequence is TGTGCCGGAGTAAACCAGCAGACGTGGAACACTGAAGCTTTCTTT.

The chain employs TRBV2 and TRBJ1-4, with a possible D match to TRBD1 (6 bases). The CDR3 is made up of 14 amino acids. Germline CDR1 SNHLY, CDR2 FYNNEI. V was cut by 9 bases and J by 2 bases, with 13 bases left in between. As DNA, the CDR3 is TGTGCCAGTGTTGGGGGCTCGACTAATGAAAAACTGTTTTTT. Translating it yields CASVGGSTNEKLFF.